This entry lists 2 T cell receptor beta chains sequenced from one sample in a study of vaccination and CD4 T cells after COVID-19. Their specific antigens are unknown. Researchers used the Oncomine TCR Beta short-read assay to sequence DNA from cultured CD4+ T cells. TCRdb itself ran the PCR reads through MiXCR, one entry per CDR3 protein. The profile covers around 14,000 distinct CDR3 sequences, with 45% to 60% appearing a single time and roughly 13% taken by the ten largest. Indicated treatment: roughly 10-day PBMC culture with coronavirus spike peptide pools or control peptides (ViraFEST assay). Input material: CD4+ T cells from blood, cultured in vitro. Receptor source: a human donor who had recovered from COVID-19.

This chain connects TRBV20-1 to TRBJ1-1, with a tentative D call TRBD1 (6 bases). CDR3 length: 14 residues. Trimming took off 0 bases at V and 4 bases at J, with 12 bases between the two ends. Germline CDR1 reads DFQATT; CDR2 reads SNEGSKA (reference sequence). The chain's CDR3 is CSARESGAPTEAFF. CDR3 sequence (DNA): TGCAGTGCTAGAGAGTCGGGGGCCCCCACTGAAGCTTTCTTT.

In its sample, this clonotype was seen a few times. The V and J genes are TRBV27 and TRBJ1-1, with a weak D call TRBD1 (6 bases). This CDR3 spans 13 amino acids. Germline lookup yields CDR1 MNHEY and CDR2 SMNVEV (reference sequence). V was clipped by 6 bases and J by 2 bases, with 10 bases between them. In nucleotides, the CDR3 is TGTGCCAGCAGGTGGGGGGGCAACACTGAAGCTTTCTTT. Its protein product is CASRWGGNTEAFF.